A selection of T cell receptor beta chains follows, all from one sample in a study of shared clonotypes between healthy human individuals. Sequencing used immunoSEQ multiplex PCR; TCRdb keeps in-frame clones, though not all of them. The sample has a few million clones; more than 80% are singletons. Sequenced sample: naive CD4+ T cells from PBMCs. The receptor set was obtained from a man in his late teens or twenties in good health. Some clones in this sample may be carry-over from other donors' samples. CDR3s leave out the opening cysteine and the closing phenylalanine or tryptophan. Expanded clones get a size class; other rows say once, few or many, or leave the size out.

v_call: TRBV4-1; clone_size: NA; cdr3_aa: ASSQTGAGYYEQY
v_call: TRBV2; clone_size: NA; cdr3_aa: ASINNNEQF
v_call: TRBV7-3; clone_size: NA; cdr3_aa: ASSSPRGGLAGGPGADTQY
v_call: TRBV5-1; clone_size: NA; cdr3_aa: ASSWTGELYGYT
v_call: TRBV2; clone_size: NA; cdr3_aa: ASSPDRLSYNEQF
v_call: TRBV25-1; clone_size: NA; cdr3_aa: ASSGPGLGNEQF
v_call: TRBV7-9; clone_size: few; cdr3_aa: ASSSQGGNTIY
v_call: TRBV27; clone_size: NA; cdr3_aa: ASSRAGESYEQY
v_call: TRBV4-1; clone_size: NA; cdr3_aa: ASSQDLAGAYEQY
v_call: TRBV27; clone_size: NA; cdr3_aa: ASSISPSGYNEQF
v_call: TRBV7-3; clone_size: NA; cdr3_aa: ASREQGRENIQY
v_call: TRBV19; clone_size: NA; cdr3_aa: ASKTRGTNNEKLF
v_call: TRBV7-6; clone_size: NA; cdr3_aa: ASSPLGGTGTTEAF
v_call: TRBV5-1; clone_size: NA; cdr3_aa: ASSRDPVSGANVLT
v_call: TRBV15; clone_size: NA; cdr3_aa: ASGGGWAYEQY
v_call: TRBV7-9; clone_size: NA; cdr3_aa: ASSLLAGGYNEQF
v_call: TRBV5-4; clone_size: NA; cdr3_aa: ASSLVGAGTRQETQY
v_call: TRBV6-5; clone_size: NA; cdr3_aa: ASNLGGFSTEAF
v_call: TRBV25-1; clone_size: once; cdr3_aa: ASSERGAGTHNEQF
v_call: TRBV6-1; clone_size: NA; cdr3_aa: ASSERGEREKLF
v_call: TRBV2; clone_size: NA; cdr3_aa: ASSEQGLYGYT
v_call: TRBV9; clone_size: NA; cdr3_aa: ASSPTGGNTIY
v_call: TRBV10-3; clone_size: NA; cdr3_aa: AAREGIGSGELF
v_call: TRBV27; clone_size: NA; cdr3_aa: ASSLGTSGVEQF
v_call: TRBV7-8; clone_size: NA; cdr3_aa: ASSLVLSGNTIY
v_call: TRBV5-4; clone_size: NA; cdr3_aa: ASSLLREGTDTQY
v_call: TRBV15; clone_size: NA; cdr3_aa: ATSRQGFSYEQY
v_call: TRBV10-1; clone_size: NA; cdr3_aa: ASSRTGTYEQY
v_call: TRBV2; clone_size: NA; cdr3_aa: ASSDKARDSPLH
v_call: TRBV7-9; clone_size: NA; cdr3_aa: ASSLQAGEYEQY
v_call: TRBV28; clone_size: NA; cdr3_aa: ASSPGQLNGNQPQH
v_call: TRBV28; clone_size: NA; cdr3_aa: ASSVQGQPQH
v_call: TRBV27; clone_size: NA; cdr3_aa: ASSIRYSYEQY
v_call: TRBV2; clone_size: once; cdr3_aa: ASSEEGATEAF
v_call: TRBV27; clone_size: NA; cdr3_aa: ASRPRDSFSYEQY
v_call: TRBV6-1; clone_size: NA; cdr3_aa: ASSLAGGSYEQY
v_call: TRBV19; clone_size: NA; cdr3_aa: ASSEGGQARETQY
v_call: TRBV7-9; clone_size: NA; cdr3_aa: ASSSRSSGYEQY
v_call: TRBV7-9; clone_size: NA; cdr3_aa: ASSLAAANTEAF
v_call: TRBV7-2; clone_size: once; cdr3_aa: ASSWGLAVYNEQF
v_call: TRBV28; clone_size: NA; cdr3_aa: ATGLAGTDTQY
v_call: TRBV29-1; clone_size: NA; cdr3_aa: SVARNVNTEAF
v_call: TRBV5-1; clone_size: once; cdr3_aa: ASSLGTGANTEAF
v_call: TRBV2; clone_size: NA; cdr3_aa: ASSPPTAPYGYT
v_call: TRBV15; clone_size: once; cdr3_aa: ATSREPRTEAF
v_call: TRBV19; clone_size: NA; cdr3_aa: ASSIRGPTDTQY
v_call: TRBV25-1; clone_size: NA; cdr3_aa: ASSPAGRGAF
v_call: TRBV28; clone_size: once; cdr3_aa: ASRGQGSLF
v_call: TRBV11-3; clone_size: NA; cdr3_aa: ASSFGLGSGELF
v_call: TRBV21-1; clone_size: NA; cdr3_aa: ASALAGGTNEQF
v_call: TRBV7-3; clone_size: once; cdr3_aa: ASSSGTAQYNEQF
v_call: TRBV9; clone_size: NA; cdr3_aa: ASSVVPDHINEQY
v_call: TRBV25-1; clone_size: NA; cdr3_aa: ATEGRILYEQY
v_call: TRBV5-1; clone_size: NA; cdr3_aa: ASSYRDRGVDTQY